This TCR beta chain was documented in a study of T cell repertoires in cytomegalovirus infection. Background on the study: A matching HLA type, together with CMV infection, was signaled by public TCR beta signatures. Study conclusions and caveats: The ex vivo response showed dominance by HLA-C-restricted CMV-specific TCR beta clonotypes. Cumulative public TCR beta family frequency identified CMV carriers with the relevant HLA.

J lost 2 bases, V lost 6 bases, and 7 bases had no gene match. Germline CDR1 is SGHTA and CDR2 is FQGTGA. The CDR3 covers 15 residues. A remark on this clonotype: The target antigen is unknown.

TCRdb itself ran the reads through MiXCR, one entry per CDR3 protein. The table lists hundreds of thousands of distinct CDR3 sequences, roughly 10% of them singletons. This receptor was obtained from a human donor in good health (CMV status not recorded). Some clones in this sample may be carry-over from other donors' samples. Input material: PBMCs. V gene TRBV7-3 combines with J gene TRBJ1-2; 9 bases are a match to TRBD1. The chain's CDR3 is CASRPTGQGNYGYTF. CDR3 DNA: TGTGCCAGCAGGCCCACCGGACAGGGGAACTATGGCTACACCTTC. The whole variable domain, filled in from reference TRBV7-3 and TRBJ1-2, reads GAGVSQTPSNKVTEKGKYVELRCDPISGHTALYWYRQSLGQGPEFLIYFQGTGAADDSGLPNDRFFAVRPEGSVSTLKIQRTERGDSAVYLCASRPTGQGNYGYTFGSGTRLTVV.